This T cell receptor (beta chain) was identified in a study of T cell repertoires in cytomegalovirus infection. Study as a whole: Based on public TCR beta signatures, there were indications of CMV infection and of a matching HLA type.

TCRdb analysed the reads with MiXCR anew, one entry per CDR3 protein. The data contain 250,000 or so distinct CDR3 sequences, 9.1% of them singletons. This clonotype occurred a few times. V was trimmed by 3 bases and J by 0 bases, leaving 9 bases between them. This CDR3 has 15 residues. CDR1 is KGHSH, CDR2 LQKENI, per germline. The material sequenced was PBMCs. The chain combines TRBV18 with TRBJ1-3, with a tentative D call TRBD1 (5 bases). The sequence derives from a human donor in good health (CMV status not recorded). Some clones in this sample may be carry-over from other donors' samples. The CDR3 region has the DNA TGTGCCAGCTCACCCTCCGGGACCTCTGGAAACACCATATATTTT. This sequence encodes CASSPSGTSGNTIYF.